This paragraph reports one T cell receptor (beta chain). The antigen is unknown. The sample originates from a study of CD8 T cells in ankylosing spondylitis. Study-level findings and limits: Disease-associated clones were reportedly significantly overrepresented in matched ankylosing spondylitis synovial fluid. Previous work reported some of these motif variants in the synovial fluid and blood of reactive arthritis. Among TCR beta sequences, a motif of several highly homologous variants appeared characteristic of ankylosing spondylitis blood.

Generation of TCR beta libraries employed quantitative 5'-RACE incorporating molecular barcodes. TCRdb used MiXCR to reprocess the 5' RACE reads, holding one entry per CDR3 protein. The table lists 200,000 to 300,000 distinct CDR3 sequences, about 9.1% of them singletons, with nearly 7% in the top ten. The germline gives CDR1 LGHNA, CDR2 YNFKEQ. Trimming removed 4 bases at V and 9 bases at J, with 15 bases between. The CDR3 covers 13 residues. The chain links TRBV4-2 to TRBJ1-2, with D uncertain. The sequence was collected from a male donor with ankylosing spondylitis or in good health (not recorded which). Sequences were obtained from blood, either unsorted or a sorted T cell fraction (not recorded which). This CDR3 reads CASSPTTPKSYTF. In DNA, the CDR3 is TGTGCCAGCAGCCCAACCACCCCGAAGAGCTACACCTTC.